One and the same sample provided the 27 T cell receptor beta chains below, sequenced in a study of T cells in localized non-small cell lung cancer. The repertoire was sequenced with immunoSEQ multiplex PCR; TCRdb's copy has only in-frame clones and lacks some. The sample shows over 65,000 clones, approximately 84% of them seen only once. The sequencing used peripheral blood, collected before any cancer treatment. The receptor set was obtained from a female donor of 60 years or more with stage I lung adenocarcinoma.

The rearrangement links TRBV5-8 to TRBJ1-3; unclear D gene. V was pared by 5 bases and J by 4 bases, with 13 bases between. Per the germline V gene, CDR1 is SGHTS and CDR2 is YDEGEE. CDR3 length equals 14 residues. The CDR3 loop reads CASRGPASGNTIYF. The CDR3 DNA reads TGTGCCAGCAGAGGGCCCGCCAGCGGAAACACCATATATTTT.

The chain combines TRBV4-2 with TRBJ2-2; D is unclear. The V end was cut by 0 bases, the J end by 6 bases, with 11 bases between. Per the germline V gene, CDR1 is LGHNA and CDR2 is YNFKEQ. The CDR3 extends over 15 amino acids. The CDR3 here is CASSQDSSYAGELFF. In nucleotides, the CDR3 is TGTGCCAGCAGCCAAGATTCGAGTTATGCCGGGGAGCTGTTTTTT.

The CDR3 here is CASSLWGQGELFF. The CDR3 DNA reads as TGTGCCAGCAGCTTATGGGGACAGGGAGAACTGTTTTTT. The chain recombines TRBV7-2 with TRBJ1-4, with 9 bases matching TRBD1. This CDR3 contains 13 residues. CDR1 and CDR2 from the germline V gene are SGHTA and FQGNSA. The ends lost 2 bases at V and 12 bases at J; junction bases unmatched: 4.

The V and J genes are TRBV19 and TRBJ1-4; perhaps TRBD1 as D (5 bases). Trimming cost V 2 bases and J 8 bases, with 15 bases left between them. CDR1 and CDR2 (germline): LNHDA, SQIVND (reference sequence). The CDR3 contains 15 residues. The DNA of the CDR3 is TGTGCCAGTAGTATAACGGGGTTCAGGGTAGAAAAACTGTTTTTT. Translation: CASSITGFRVEKLFF.

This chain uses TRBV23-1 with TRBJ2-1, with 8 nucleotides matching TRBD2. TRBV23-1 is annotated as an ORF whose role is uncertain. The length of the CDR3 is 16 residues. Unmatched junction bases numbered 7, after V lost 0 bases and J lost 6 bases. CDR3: CASSQSHTSGPNEQFF. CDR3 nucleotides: TGCGCCAGCAGTCAATCGCACACTAGCGGACCCAATGAGCAGTTCTTC.

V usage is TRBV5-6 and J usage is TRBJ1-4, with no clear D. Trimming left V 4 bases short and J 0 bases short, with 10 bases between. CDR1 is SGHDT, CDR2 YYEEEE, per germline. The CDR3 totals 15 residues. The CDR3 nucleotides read TGTGCCAGCAGCCACGCGGCAGCAACTAATGAAAAACTGTTTTTT. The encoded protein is CASSHAAATNEKLFF.

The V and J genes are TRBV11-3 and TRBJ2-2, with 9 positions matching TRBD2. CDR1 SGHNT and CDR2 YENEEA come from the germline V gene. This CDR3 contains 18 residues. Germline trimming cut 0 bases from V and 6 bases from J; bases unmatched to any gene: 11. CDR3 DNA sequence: TGTGCCAGCAGCTTAGATCTGTGGCTAGCGGGAAGGGCCGGGGAGCTGTTTTTT. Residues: CASSLDLWLAGRAGELFF.

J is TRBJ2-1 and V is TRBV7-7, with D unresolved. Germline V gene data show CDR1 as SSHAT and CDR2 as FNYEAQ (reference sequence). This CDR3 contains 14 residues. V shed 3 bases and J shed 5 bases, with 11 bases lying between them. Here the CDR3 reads CASSFGLTNNEQFF. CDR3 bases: TGTGCCAGCAGCTTTGGGCTTACAAACAATGAGCAGTTCTTC. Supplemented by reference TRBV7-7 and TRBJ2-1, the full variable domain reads GAGVSQSPRYKVTKRGQDVTLRCDPISSHATLYWYQQALGQGPEFLTYFNYEAQPDKSGLPSDRFSAERPEGSISTLTIQRTEQRDSAMYRCASSFGLTNNEQFFGPGTRLTVL.

CDR3 region: CASSLGGQGHQPQHF. The DNA of the CDR3 is TGCGCCAGCAGCTTGGGGGGACAGGGGCATCAGCCCCAGCATTTT. The V call is TRBV5-1, the J call TRBJ1-5, with 10 bases matching TRBD1. Per germline, CDR1 SGHRS and CDR2 YFSETQ. Trimming removed 0 bases from V and 5 bases from J; junction bases left unmatched: 2. This CDR3 has 15 residues.

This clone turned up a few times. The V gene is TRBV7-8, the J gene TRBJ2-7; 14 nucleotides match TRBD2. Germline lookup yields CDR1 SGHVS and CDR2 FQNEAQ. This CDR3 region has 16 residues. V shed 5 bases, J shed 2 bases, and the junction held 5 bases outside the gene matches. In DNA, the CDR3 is TGTGCCAGCAGCCCTCGACTAGCGGGAGGGCCCTACGAGCAGTACTTC. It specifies CASSPRLAGGPYEQYF.

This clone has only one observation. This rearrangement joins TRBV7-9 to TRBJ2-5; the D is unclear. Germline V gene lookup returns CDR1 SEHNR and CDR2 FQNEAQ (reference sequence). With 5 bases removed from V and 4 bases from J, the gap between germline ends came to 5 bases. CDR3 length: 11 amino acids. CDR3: CASSPGETQYF. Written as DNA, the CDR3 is TGTGCCAGCAGCCCGGGAGAGACCCAGTACTTC.

DNA of the CDR3: TGTGCCAGCAGTCCGGGGGCCAACTATGGCTACACCTTC. It translates to CASSPGANYGYTF. The V gene is TRBV6-1, the J gene TRBJ1-2; D possibly corresponds to TRBD1 (6 bases). V lost 5 bases and J 2 bases, leaving 9 bases between the germline ends. The CDR3 loop spans 13 amino acids. Per germline, CDR1 MNHNS and CDR2 SASEGT.

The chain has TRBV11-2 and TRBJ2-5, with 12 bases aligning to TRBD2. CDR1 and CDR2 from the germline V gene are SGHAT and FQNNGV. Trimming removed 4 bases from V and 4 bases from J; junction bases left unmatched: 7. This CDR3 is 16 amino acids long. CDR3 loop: CASSSPGLAGGETQYF. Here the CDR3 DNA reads TGTGCCAGCAGCTCGCCGGGACTAGCGGGCGGAGAGACCCAGTACTTC.

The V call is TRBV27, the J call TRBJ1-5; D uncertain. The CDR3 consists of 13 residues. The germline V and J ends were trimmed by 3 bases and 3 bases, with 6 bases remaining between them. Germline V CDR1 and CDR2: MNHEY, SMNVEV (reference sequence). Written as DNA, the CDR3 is TGTGCCAGCAGTTTGTCAGTCAATCAGCCCCAGCATTTT. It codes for CASSLSVNQPQHF.

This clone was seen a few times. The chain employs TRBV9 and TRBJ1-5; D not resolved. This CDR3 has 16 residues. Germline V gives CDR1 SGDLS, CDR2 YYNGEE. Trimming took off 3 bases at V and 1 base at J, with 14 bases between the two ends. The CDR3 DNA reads TGTGCCAGCAGCGCTTTCATGTTGAGAAGCAATCAGCCCCAGCATTTT. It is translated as CASSAFMLRSNQPQHF. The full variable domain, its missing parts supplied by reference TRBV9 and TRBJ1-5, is DSGVTQTPKHLITATGQRVTLRCSPRSGDLSVYWYQQSLDQGLQFLIQYYNGEERAKGNILERFSAQQFPDLHSELNLSSLELGDSALYFCASSAFMLRSNQPQHFGDGTRLSIL.

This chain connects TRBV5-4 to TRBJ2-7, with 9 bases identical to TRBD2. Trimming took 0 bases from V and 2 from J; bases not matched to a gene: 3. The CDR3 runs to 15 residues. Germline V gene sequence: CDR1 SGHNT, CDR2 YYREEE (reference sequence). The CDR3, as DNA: TGTGCCAGCAGCTTGGCAGCGGGAGGTGCCTACGAGCAGTACTTC. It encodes CASSLAAGGAYEQYF. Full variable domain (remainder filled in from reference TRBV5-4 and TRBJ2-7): ETGVTQSPTHLIKTRGQQVTLRCSSQSGHNTVSWYQQALGQGPQFIFQYYREEENGRGNFPPRFSGLQFPNYSSELNVNALELDDSALYLCASSLAAGGAYEQYFGPGTRLTVT.

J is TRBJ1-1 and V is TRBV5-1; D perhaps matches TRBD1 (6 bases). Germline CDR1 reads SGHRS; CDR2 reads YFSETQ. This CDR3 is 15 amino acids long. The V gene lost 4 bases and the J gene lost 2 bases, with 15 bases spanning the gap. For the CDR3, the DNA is TGCGCCAGCAGCCCGGGAGGGACACCAAACACTGAAGCTTTCTTT. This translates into CASSPGGTPNTEAFF.

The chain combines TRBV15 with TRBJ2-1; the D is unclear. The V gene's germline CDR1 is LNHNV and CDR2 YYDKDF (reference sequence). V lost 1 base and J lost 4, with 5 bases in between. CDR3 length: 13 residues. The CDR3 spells CATSRVLYNEQFF. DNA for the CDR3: TGTGCCACCAGCAGAGTCCTGTACAATGAGCAGTTCTTC.

CDR3 DNA sequence: TGTGCCAGCAGCCAACAGGGGGTCTTCGCTGAAGCTTTCTTT. This gives the protein CASSQQGVFAEAFF. The rearrangement links TRBV27 to TRBJ1-1; 8 bases are shared with TRBD1. V lost 6 bases and J lost 6; bases outside the gene matches: 9. CDR3 length: 14 residues. CDR1 is MNHEY and CDR2 is SMNVEV in the germline V gene (reference sequence).

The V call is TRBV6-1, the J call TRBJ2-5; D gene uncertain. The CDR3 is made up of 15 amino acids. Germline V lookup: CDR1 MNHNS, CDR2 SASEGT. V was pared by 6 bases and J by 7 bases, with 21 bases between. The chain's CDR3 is CASSKGTGSKGTQYF. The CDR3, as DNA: TGTGCCAGCAGCAAGGGCACCGGGTCCAAGGGGACCCAGTACTTC.

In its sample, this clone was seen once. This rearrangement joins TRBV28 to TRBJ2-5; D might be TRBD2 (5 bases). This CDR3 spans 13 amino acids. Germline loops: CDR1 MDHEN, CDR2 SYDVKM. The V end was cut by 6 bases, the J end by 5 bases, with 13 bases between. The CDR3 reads CASRPASLETQYF. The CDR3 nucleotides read TGTGCCAGCAGACCGGCTAGCTTGGAGACCCAGTACTTC.

The CDR3 reads CASSPTPGNSYEQYF. The CDR3 region has the DNA TGCGCCAGCAGCCCCACCCCAGGTAACTCCTACGAGCAGTACTTC. J is TRBJ2-7 and V is TRBV5-1; D unresolved. Germline V gives CDR1 SGHRS, CDR2 YFSETQ. The CDR3 contains 15 residues. Trimming took off 4 bases at V and 0 bases at J, with 14 bases between the two ends.

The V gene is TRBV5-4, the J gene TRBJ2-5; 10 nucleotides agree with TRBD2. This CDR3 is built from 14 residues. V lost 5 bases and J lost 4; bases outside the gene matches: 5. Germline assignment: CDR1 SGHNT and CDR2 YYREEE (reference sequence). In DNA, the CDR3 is TGTGCCAGCAGTGTAGCGGGAGGAGGAGAGACCCAGTACTTC. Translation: CASSVAGGGETQYF.

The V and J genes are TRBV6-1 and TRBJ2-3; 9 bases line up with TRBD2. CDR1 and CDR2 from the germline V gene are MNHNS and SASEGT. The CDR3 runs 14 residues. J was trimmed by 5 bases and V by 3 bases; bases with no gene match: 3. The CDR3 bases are TGTGCCAGCAGTGAGGGACTAGCATTAGATACGCAGTATTTT. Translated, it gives CASSEGLALDTQYF.

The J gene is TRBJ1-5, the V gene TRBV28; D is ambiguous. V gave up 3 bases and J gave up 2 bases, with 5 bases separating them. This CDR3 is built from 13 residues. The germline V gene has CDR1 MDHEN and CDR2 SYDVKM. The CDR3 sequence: CASSLDRNQPQHF. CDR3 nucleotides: TGTGCCAGCAGTTTGGACCGCAATCAGCCCCAGCATTTT.

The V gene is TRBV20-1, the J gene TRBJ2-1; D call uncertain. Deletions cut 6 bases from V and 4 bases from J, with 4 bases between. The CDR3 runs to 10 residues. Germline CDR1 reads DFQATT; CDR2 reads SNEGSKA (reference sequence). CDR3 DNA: TGCAGTGCATATTACAATGAGCAGTTCTTC. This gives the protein CSAYYNEQFF.

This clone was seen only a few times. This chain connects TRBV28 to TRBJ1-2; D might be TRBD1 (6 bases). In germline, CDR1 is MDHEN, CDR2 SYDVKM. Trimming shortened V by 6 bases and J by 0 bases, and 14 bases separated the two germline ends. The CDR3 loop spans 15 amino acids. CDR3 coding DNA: TGTGCCAGCAGCCTCGGACAGATTACTAACTATGGCTACACCTTC. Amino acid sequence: CASSLGQITNYGYTF.